A single sample is the source of the 15 T cell receptor beta chains below, sequenced in a study of T cells in Graves' hyperthyroidism and ophthalmopathy. TCR beta CDR3 region amplification was performed from RNA transcripts. TCR CDR3 regions were first amplified by RT-PCR with HTBI primers. TCRdb recomputed calls from the multiplex PCR reads with MiXCR, one row per CDR3 protein. The data show hundreds of thousands of distinct CDR3 sequences, with approximately 24% seen just once and about 11% held by the top ten. The specimen sequenced was blood. The receptors shown here come from a woman aged 30 to 39 with Graves' ophthalmopathy.

This clonotype was seen once. A much more abundant neighbour one base away suggests this may be a read error. J is TRBJ1-5 and V is TRBV6-1; D remains ambiguous. The V end was cut by 7 bases, the J end by 2 bases, with 12 bases between. The CDR3 runs 14 residues. Germline values: CDR1 MNHNS, CDR2 SASEGT. This CDR3 is CASNQVMGNQPQHF. CDR3 coding DNA: TGTGCCAGCAACCAAGTTATGGGCAATCAGCCCCAGCATTTT.

The CDR3 here is CASSQEESHTEAFF. CDR3 nucleotides: TGTGCCAGCAGCCAAGAGGAATCTCACACTGAAGCTTTCTTT. The V call is TRBV14, the J call TRBJ1-1; D is unclear. Between the trimmed V and J ends, which lost 0 bases and 3 bases, there was a span of 8 bases. Germline CDR1 is SGHDN and CDR2 is FVKESK. The CDR3 spans 14 residues.

The chain links TRBV5-4 to TRBJ1-6; 7 bases agree with TRBD1. Germline lookup yields CDR1 SGHNT and CDR2 YYREEE (reference sequence). Trimming at V came to 3 bases and at J to 8 bases, leaving 5 bases not matched to a gene. This CDR3 is built from 14 residues. DNA for the CDR3: TGTGCCAGCAGCTCGACAGGGTGGGATTCACCCCTCCACTTT. It encodes CASSSTGWDSPLHF.

This clonotype was seen only a few times. The J gene is TRBJ2-2, the V gene TRBV5-1; 7 nucleotides align to TRBD1. CDR3 length: 15 residues. CDR1 SGHRS and CDR2 YFSETQ come from the germline V gene. The J segment lost 2 bases and the V segment lost 4 bases, leaving 5 bases of the junction unmatched. The CDR3 loop reads CASSNDRENTGELFF. The DNA of the CDR3 is TGCGCCAGCAGCAACGACAGGGAAAACACCGGGGAGCTGTTTTTT.

This clonotype was found many times. The chain recombines TRBV25-1 with TRBJ2-7; 15 bases agree with TRBD2. V was pared by 3 bases and J by 0 bases, with 12 bases of the junction left unmatched. CDR1 and CDR2 from the germline V gene are MGHDK and SYGVNS. The CDR3 sequence is 20 residues long. CDR3 coding DNA: TGTGCCAGCAGTGATTCCCCCGGGACTAGCGGGGGGCCGAGCTCCTACGAGCAGTACTTC. Translation: CASSDSPGTSGGPSSYEQYF.

This clonotype was recorded once. This is likely a read error, given that the CDR3 carries no conserved phenylalanine or tryptophan at its end. V and J are TRBV6-1 and TRBJ1-1; D is possibly TRBD1 (5 bases). The CDR3 spans 13 residues. Trimming removed 6 bases from V and 2 bases from J, with 10 bases in between. Per germline, CDR1 MNHNS and CDR2 SASEGT. CDR3 sequence reads: CASRETVNTEAFS. The CDR3 nucleotides are TGTGCCAGCAGGGAGACAGTAAACACTGAAGCTTTCTCT.

This clonotype was observed a few times. The junction departs from germline at one end; a sequencing error may be responsible. This chain links TRBV20-1 with TRBJ2-5; 11 bases map to TRBD2. CDR3 length equals 15 residues. Looked up from germline, CDR1 is DFQATT and CDR2 is SNEGSKA (reference sequence). The CDR3 protein is CSAFPLAGGRETKYF. As DNA, the CDR3 is TGCAGTGCCTTCCCGTTAGCGGGGGGGCGGGAGACCAAGTACTTC.

The chain joins TRBV15 to TRBJ2-7; possible D gene TRBD2, 6 bases. CDR1 is LNHNV and CDR2 is YYDKDF in the germline V gene (reference sequence). V lost 0 bases to trimming and J lost 2 bases, with 11 bases between them. The CDR3 contains 15 residues. DNA of the CDR3: TGTGCCACCAGCAGAGATCGTAGCGGAGCCTACGAGCAGTACTTC. Protein sequence: CATSRDRSGAYEQYF.

The genes are TRBV11-2 and TRBJ1-3; perhaps TRBD1 as D (5 bases). This CDR3 has 15 residues. Germline CDR1 and CDR2: SGHAT and FQNNGV. Trimming removed 5 bases from V and 0 bases from J, with 11 bases in between. The CDR3 region is CASSPGHSSGNTIYF. For the CDR3, the DNA is TGTGCCAGCAGCCCCGGACACAGCTCTGGAAACACCATATATTTT.

In its sample, this clonotype was seen many times. A read error may be the cause here, since a much bigger clone is one base away. This sequence joins TRBV15 and TRBJ1-2; D perhaps matches TRBD1 (5 bases). Germline CDR1 reads LNHNV; CDR2 reads YYDKDF (reference sequence). V was pared by 5 bases and J by 3 bases, with 16 bases between. CDR3 size: 15 residues. The CDR3 DNA reads as TGTGCCACCAGCGGCAACAGGAGAACATACTATGGCTACACCTTC. It yields the protein CATSGNRRTYYGYTF. The variable domain in full, with the rest retrieved from reference TRBV15 and TRBJ1-2, is DAMVIQNPRYQVTQFGKPVTLSCSQTLNHNVMYWYQQKSSQAPKLLFHYYDKDFNNEADTPDNFQSRRPNTSFCFLDIRSPGLGDTAMYLCATSGNRRTYYGYTFGSGTRLTVV.

The V and J genes are TRBV7-2 and TRBJ2-7; weak D call: TRBD2 (5 bases). V dropped 5 bases and J dropped 6 bases, with 14 bases sitting between them. The CDR3 is 13 amino acids. CDR1 is SGHTA, CDR2 FQGNSA, per germline. CDR3 sequence (DNA): TGTGCCAGCAGCGGCACCAATAGCGTCGAGCAGTACTTC. Translating it yields CASSGTNSVEQYF.

The gene calls are TRBV7-2 and TRBJ2-7; D might be TRBD2 (5 bases). The CDR3 contains 13 residues. The germline CDR1 and CDR2 sequences are SGHTA and FQGNSA. Trimming stripped 4 bases from V and 3 bases from J, with 10 bases between. CDR3 region: CASSSGLYYEQYF. The CDR3 coding sequence is TGTGCCAGCAGCTCTGGACTTTACTACGAGCAGTACTTC.

In its sample, this clonotype was seen a few times. The J gene is TRBJ2-5, the V gene TRBV12-3 or TRBV12-4, with D possibly TRBD2 on 5 matching bases. This CDR3 comprises 13 residues. The V end was cut by 6 bases, the J end by 5 bases, with 13 bases between. CDR3 sequence reads: CASSKTILETQYF. The CDR3 region has the DNA TGTGCCAGCAGCAAGACTATACTGGAGACCCAGTACTTC.

The chain joins TRBV10-3 to TRBJ2-7, with 12 bases that match TRBD2. This CDR3 has 14 amino acids. Trimming cost V 10 bases and J 1 base; bases outside gene matches: 5. CDR1 ENHRY and CDR2 SYGVKD come from the germline V gene. CDR3: CATSTSGGSYEQYF. CDR3 DNA: TGTGCCACCTCGACTAGCGGGGGATCCTACGAGCAGTACTTC.

The J gene is TRBJ2-7, the V gene TRBV6-2 or TRBV6-3; 11 nucleotides line up with TRBD1. CDR1 is MNHEY and CDR2 is SVGEGT in the germline V gene. The CDR3 runs to 19 residues. The V gene end was trimmed by 0 bases and the J gene end by 4 bases; junction bases not matched to a gene: 14. The CDR3 DNA reads as TGTGCCAGCAGTTACTCAACCGGAAACCCCGGGACAGGGGGGTACGAGCAGTACTTC. Protein: CASSYSTGNPGTGGYEQYF.